Reported below is one TCR beta chain. This clonotype was detected a few times. Its antigen remains undetermined. Base qualities are missing; no much larger clone stands one base away. Donors were 40 or so systemically healthy Caucasian individuals from Russia aged roughly 6 to 100 years. About 9.1 milliliters of peripheral blood were collected from each donor into EDTA-treated Vacutainer tubes. PBMCs were isolated by Ficoll-Paque density-gradient centrifugation, with at least 6 million obtained per sample. Trizol reagent was used to extract total RNA from PBMCs, with at least 5 micrograms per sample. For every donor, flow cytometry on a PBMC aliquot measured the percentage of naive CD45RAhigh/CD27high T cells. Libraries were constructed by 5' RACE. The sequencer listed for this sample is Illumina HiSeq 2500. The second PCR ran for roughly 7 to 11 cycles and used a J-beta primer mix along with a sample-barcoded 5' primer. A unique molecular identifier was introduced onto each TCR beta cDNA molecule by a template-switch 5' adaptor carrying 12 random nucleotides. At least 2.5 million CDR3-containing paired-end reads were obtained from each sample. All of the RNA was converted into first-strand cDNA using the Mint cDNA synthesis kit, with a TRBC-specific oligonucleotide serving as the primer. After uracil-DNA glycosylase treatment, a first 18-cycle PCR used universal primers M1SS and BC2_uni_R on all cDNA. The study's processing was this. Each sample was normalized by randomly selecting 1 million high-quality reads, each carrying a distinct molecular identifier. Reads sharing molecular identifiers were discarded rather than binned into consensus sequences. MiTCR, run with a Q25 quality threshold and the strictest error-elimination algorithm, handled CDR3 identification, clonotype clustering and error correction. A nonparametric unseen species model with Euler transformation was used to estimate a lower bound on total TCR beta diversity. TCRdb redid the processing of the public reads, applying fastp at Q25 and MiXCR, and retained in-frame beta chains. Merged by CDR3 protein, the rows form single entries marked with the most common genes and DNA. TCRdb, not the authors, supplied the V and J calls. The sample records under 1,100,000 distinct CDR3 sequences, 20% to 25% of which are singletons. The top ten constitute about 0.72% of the sample.

The sample originates from a study of blood T cells in healthy people across ages (dated by TCRdb to between 2015 and 2016). General notes on the study: In model experiments, roughly one uniquely barcoded TCR beta cDNA molecule per two T cells was captured by template switching. To track age-related changes in TCR beta repertoire diversity, the study relied on deep sequencing normalized with unique cDNA molecular identifiers. The donors were divided into four age groups: young (average 16 years), middle-aged (about 39), aged (roughly 66) and long-lived (more than 75). The study analyzed two additional independent replicas of 1 million unique cDNA reads from the same blood draw for two donors, one aged 18 to 29 and one aged 80 or older.

What the authors observed across the whole study: Observed TCR beta diversity per million T cells fell roughly linearly with age, and a significant reduction was already apparent by age roughly 41. The percentage of naive T cells measured by flow cytometry correlated strongly with observed TCR beta diversity. Estimates of total diversity based on one million sequenced T cells were considered lower bounds and underestimates. Donor CMV infection status was unknown, potentially confounding age-related changes in expanded clonotypes. The long-lived group showed more naive CD4+ T cells, fewer expanded clones and increased TCR diversity than the aged group, suggesting age selection. Bulk unsorted PBMC profiling prevented conclusive comparison of naive and antigen-experienced compartments.

Reading the germline V gene gives CDR1 SGHTA and CDR2 FQGTGA. V loses 4 bases of germline sequence and J loses 5 bases, and the interval between the two ends is 5 bases. The CDR3 covers 12 residues, taking in both the cysteine and the phenylalanine. The kept DNA is CDR3 alone, 36 bases in frame from the first base. Another study also made use of these data, one on T cells of mothers and their children. The second paper further reports: Nine systemically healthy Caucasian individuals, comprising three mothers and their six children, were included as donors. cDNA synthesis used all of the extracted RNA, with around 1.4 ug of RNA in each 15 ul reaction. In the second PCR, the M1S primer introduced both the sample barcodes and 2-4 random nucleotides. More than 8 million TCR beta CDR3 reads were obtained from each mother, and several million reads were obtained from each child. Thymic selection similarly shapes TCR recombination output in related and unrelated pairs, with minor effect from inherited differences. Related mother-child pairs always showed normalized repertoire overlap that was slightly higher than in unrelated mother-child pairs, though the difference was never significant. No persistent microchimeric T cell clones were found, with a detection sensitivity of around 100 clones per million clonotypes. The study used deep NGS to compare TCR beta repertoires of mothers and children, seeking features distinguishing related mother-child pairs from unrelated individuals. The mean age was around 40 +/- 4 years for the mothers and around 10 +/- 4 years for the children. After adapter ligation was performed with NEBNext reagents, the libraries were sequenced on an Illumina HiSeq 2000 with 100+100 nt paired-end reads. To prevent cross-contamination, the mother and child libraries were prepared one month apart and sequenced in separate runs. For each donor, between 500,000 and 2,000,000 distinct TCR beta clonotypes were identified. Naive TCR beta clonotypes were estimated from low-frequency clonotypes matched to each donor's FACS-determined naive share, without sorting.

The chain is encoded by TRBV7-3 joined to TRBJ2-2, with no D gene named confidently. The sequence derives from a girl aged 2 to 10 in good health. The sample taken for sequencing was blood. The DNA sequence is TGTGCCAGCAGCTATGCTACCGGGGAGCTGTTTTTT. This yields the protein CASSYATGELFF.